The next 8 T cell receptor beta chains were all read from a single sample in a study of shared clonotypes between healthy human individuals. The table came from immunoSEQ multiplex PCR; TCRdb's copy has only in-frame clones and leaves some out. The repertoire holds about 470,000 clones, around 75% seen once, with over 10% in the top ten. Source material: PBMCs. The receptors derive from a woman in her thirties or forties in good health. Some clones in this sample may be carry-over from other donors' samples.

CDR3 amino acids: CASSSKRCVCCEQFF. In DNA, the CDR3 is TGTGCCAGCAGCAGTAAGCGCTGTGTTTGTTGTGAGCAGTTCTTC. The gene calls are TRBV21-1 and TRBJ2-1; TRBD2, the table's D call, lacks a check against the DNA. TRBV21-1 is labeled a pseudogene. There are 15 residues in the CDR3.

This chain connects TRBV19 to TRBJ2-1, with D maybe TRBD2 (5 bases). Germline V gene lookup returns CDR1 LNHDA and CDR2 SQIVND (reference sequence). The CDR3 has 13 amino acids. The V end was cut by 5 bases, the J end by 7 bases, with 12 bases between. This chain's CDR3 is CASSLGPGNEQFF. CDR3 bases: TGTGCCAGTAGTCTCGGACCGGGGAATGAGCAGTTCTTC.

The chain joins TRBV6-5 to TRBJ2-7; 7 bases are a match to TRBD1. The J segment lost 3 bases and the V segment lost 5 bases, leaving 1 base of the junction unmatched. CDR3 size: 12 residues. Germline-derived CDR1 and CDR2 are MNHEY and SVGAGI. The CDR3 is CASSRQGYEQYF. CDR3 DNA: TGTGCCAGCAGTAGACAGGGCTACGAGCAGTACTTC.

This clone was seen just once. The DNA for the CDR3 is TGTGCCAGCAGCTTAGGTGGCCGTACAGATACGCAGTATTTT. Amino acids: CASSLGGRTDTQYF. The rearrangement links TRBV7-3 to TRBJ2-3; no clear D gene. V was clipped by 2 bases and J by 3 bases, with 9 bases between them. The CDR3 runs to 14 residues. CDR1 SGHTA and CDR2 FQGTGA come from the germline V gene.

Regarding this clone: At the DNA level, this CDR3 is encoded by other sequences in the same sample as well. The chain employs TRBV28 and TRBJ1-5; D not certain. Trimming left V 2 bases short and J 6 bases short, with 5 bases between. From germline, CDR1 is MDHEN and CDR2 SYDVKM. CDR3 length equals 12 residues. This CDR3 is CASSLRGQPQHF. The DNA of the CDR3 is TGTGCCAGCAGTTTACGGGGTCAGCCCCAGCATTTT.

V usage is TRBV7-3 and J usage is TRBJ2-1; D not resolved. Trimming left V 5 bases short and J 1 base short, with 6 bases between. This CDR3 region has 13 residues. Germline CDR1 SGHTA, CDR2 FQGTGA. CDR3 protein: CASSPGSYNEQFF. As DNA, the CDR3 is TGTGCCAGCAGCCCTGGGTCCTACAATGAGCAGTTCTTC.

J is TRBJ2-1 and V is TRBV4-1, with TRBD1 matching 7 bases. Germline CDR1 and CDR2: MGHRA and YSYEKL. The CDR3 is made up of 15 amino acids. J lost 7 bases, V lost 3 bases, and 9 bases had no gene match. The CDR3 is CASSQRTKQGNEQFF. The CDR3 coding sequence is TGCGCCAGCAGCCAGCGAACTAAACAGGGGAATGAGCAGTTCTTC.

J is TRBJ2-1 and V is TRBV11-2, with D maybe TRBD2 (5 bases). The CDR3 totals 15 residues. Germline V gene sequence: CDR1 SGHAT, CDR2 FQNNGV. V shed 5 bases and J shed 2 bases, with 13 bases lying between them. For the CDR3, the DNA is TGTGCCAGCAGCAGCGGCCCAACTACCTACAATGAGCAGTTCTTC. It yields the protein CASSSGPTTYNEQFF.